This T cell receptor (beta chain) stems from a study of T cell responses to AZD1222 COVID-19 vaccine. The data were produced by immunoSEQ multiplex PCR, yet TCRdb's version contains in-frame clones alone and is incomplete. The sample shows about 130,000 clones, 70% to 90% of them seen only once. The V end was cut by 6 bases, the J end by 0 bases, with 14 bases between. Per the germline V gene, CDR1 is LNHNV and CDR2 is YYDKDF (reference sequence). CDR3 size: 16 residues. The V gene is TRBV15, the J gene TRBJ2-2; tentative D call: TRBD2 (7 bases). The TCR comes from an adult in good health. This specimen consisted of peripheral blood, obtained on day 0 of AZD1222 vaccination. As DNA, the CDR3 is TGTGCCACCAGGGGGGCTAGCGGCTCGAACACCGGGGAGCTGTTTTTT. It codes for CATRGASGSNTGELFF.